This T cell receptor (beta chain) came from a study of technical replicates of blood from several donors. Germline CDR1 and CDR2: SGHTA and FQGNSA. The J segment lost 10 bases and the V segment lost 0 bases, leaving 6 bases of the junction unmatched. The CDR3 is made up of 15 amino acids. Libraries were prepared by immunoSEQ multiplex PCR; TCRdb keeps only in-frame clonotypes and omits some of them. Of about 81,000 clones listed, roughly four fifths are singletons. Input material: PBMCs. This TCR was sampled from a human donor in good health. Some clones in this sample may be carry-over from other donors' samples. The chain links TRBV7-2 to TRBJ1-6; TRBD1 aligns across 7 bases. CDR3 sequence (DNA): TGTGCCAGCAGCTTAGCAGGGGGCGCAGGGTCACCCCTCCACTTT. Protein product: CASSLAGGAGSPLHF.